The source of this T cell receptor (beta chain) is a study of blood T cells in healthy people across ages. Study-level results: Unknown donor CMV status possibly confounded expanded clonotype changes.

On this clonotype: Antigen: not known.

Germline V gene lookup returns CDR1 LNHNV and CDR2 YYDKDF (reference sequence). The CDR3 runs to 17 residues. Primed by a sample-barcoded 5' primer and a J-beta primer mix, a second PCR proceeded for about 6 to 12 cycles. Every individual sample yielded 2.5 million or more paired-end reads (each containing CDR3). MiXCR was run by TCRdb on the 5' RACE reads, yielding one entry per CDR3 protein. The table lists over 1,300,000 distinct CDR3 sequences, around 55% of them singletons. Healthy Caucasian individuals from Russia aged about 6 to 90 were enrolled as donors. The chain has TRBV15 and TRBJ2-4; 9 bases align to TRBD1. The J call is uncertain, as TRBJ2-7 better fits the DNA end. Sample: blood. The receptor's source is a man younger than 30 in good health. CDR3 sequence: CATSRDSPGTGLREQYF. CDR3 nucleotides: TGTGCCACCAGCAGAGATTCCCCCGGGACAGGGCTCCGCGAGCAGTACTTC.